This T cell receptor beta chain was captured by sequencing in a study of post-analysis software for immune sequencing data. With respect to this clonotype: The target antigen is unknown.

Presence of unique molecular identifiers characterized the TCR beta cDNA libraries. TCRdb passed the PCR reads through MiXCR, listing each CDR3 protein once. The table includes hundreds of thousands of distinct CDR3 sequences, 35% to 45% detected once. Study-level points and caveats: F measure clustering grouped samples strongly by preparation batch.

The sequence was obtained from a girl aged 5 to 17 with multiple sclerosis. What was sequenced was blood.

The CDR3 DNA is TGTGCTAGTGGTCGTACAGGGCGCTACGAGCAGTACTTC. This encodes CASGRTGRYEQYF. The rearrangement links TRBV12-5 to TRBJ2-7; D possibly corresponds to TRBD1 (6 bases). Trimming shortened V by 5 bases and J by 3 bases, and 11 bases separated the two germline ends. CDR1 and CDR2 from the germline V gene are LGHNT and FRNRAP. The CDR3 is made up of 13 amino acids.